This TCR beta chain derives from a study of blood T cell repertoires in COVID-19. About the research overall: The samples span acute and convalescent COVID-19 from the United States, Italy and Spain. T cells, B-cell-depleted T cells, or PBMCs provided the cDNA or gDNA that served as material.

The CDR3 is 14 amino acids. The germline CDR1 and CDR2 sequences are LNHDA and SQIVND (reference sequence). After removal of 6 bases from V and 3 bases from J, the junction contained 8 bases not matched to a gene. Original methodology: For nucleated cells, counts were estimated from reference gene primer amplification. Profiling relied on immunoSEQ multiplex PCR, and the TCRdb table lists in-frame clones only, not all of them. The V and J calls and clone size are taken from that table; D and trimming were inferred from the DNA. The table records around 90,000 clones, 85% to 95% of them present only once.

The clonotype originates from a woman in her sixties with active COVID-19. The sequenced material came from peripheral blood. The chain combines TRBV19 with TRBJ2-7, with TRBD1 matching over 7 bases. CDR3 sequence reads: CASSEQGNYYEQYF. In DNA, the CDR3 is TGTGCCAGTAGCGAACAGGGGAACTACTACGAGCAGTACTTC.